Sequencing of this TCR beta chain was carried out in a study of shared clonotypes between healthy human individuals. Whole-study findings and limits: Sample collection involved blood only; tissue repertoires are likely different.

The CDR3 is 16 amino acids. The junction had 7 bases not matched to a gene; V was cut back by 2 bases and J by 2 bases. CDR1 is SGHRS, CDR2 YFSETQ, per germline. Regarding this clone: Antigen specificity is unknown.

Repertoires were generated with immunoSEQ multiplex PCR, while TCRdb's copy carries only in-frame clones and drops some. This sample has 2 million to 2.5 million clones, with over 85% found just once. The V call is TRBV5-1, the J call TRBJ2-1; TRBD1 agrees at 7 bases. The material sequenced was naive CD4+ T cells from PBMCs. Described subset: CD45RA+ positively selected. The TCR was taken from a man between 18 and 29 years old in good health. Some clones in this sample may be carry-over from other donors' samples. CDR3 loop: CASSFRGQGAYNEQFF. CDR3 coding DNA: TGCGCCAGCAGCTTTCGAGGGCAGGGGGCCTACAATGAGCAGTTCTTC.